This TCR beta chain comes out of a study of T-cell reconstitution after alpha-beta-depleted transplantation in children. Study-wide results and limits: Where some patients showed high TCRbeta diversity at day 60, it came from recipient T cells and thymic progenitors that had survived. The study reportedly traced alpha-beta T cells about two months after transplant to several hundred expanded graft clones. Newly produced T cells mostly provided counts and TCRbeta diversity after one year, as hyperexpanded clones declined.

The V gene lost 5 bases and the J gene lost 4 bases, with 18 bases spanning the gap. Germline loops: CDR1 SEHNR, CDR2 FQNEAQ (reference sequence). The CDR3 sequence is 15 residues long. At least ten counts were recorded for this clonotype. Its antigen is currently unknown. Unique molecular identifiers were incorporated when the TCRbeta library was constructed. TCRdb called the PCR reads again in MiXCR, with one record for every CDR3 protein. The top ten hold just over 2% of the sample, which has almost 500,000 distinct CDR3 sequences, roughly a tenth seen once. The TCR was taken from a child aged 2 to 9 with inherited bone marrow failure, due to receive a stem cell transplant. The specimen comprised PBMCs, sampled before TCRalphabeta/CD19-depleted stem cell transplant. This chain connects TRBV7-9 to TRBJ2-7; tentatively, D is TRBD2 (6 bases). CDR3 loop: CASSPRLVPAYEQYF. CDR3 bases: TGTGCCAGCAGCCCCAGACTAGTTCCTGCGTACGAGCAGTACTTC.